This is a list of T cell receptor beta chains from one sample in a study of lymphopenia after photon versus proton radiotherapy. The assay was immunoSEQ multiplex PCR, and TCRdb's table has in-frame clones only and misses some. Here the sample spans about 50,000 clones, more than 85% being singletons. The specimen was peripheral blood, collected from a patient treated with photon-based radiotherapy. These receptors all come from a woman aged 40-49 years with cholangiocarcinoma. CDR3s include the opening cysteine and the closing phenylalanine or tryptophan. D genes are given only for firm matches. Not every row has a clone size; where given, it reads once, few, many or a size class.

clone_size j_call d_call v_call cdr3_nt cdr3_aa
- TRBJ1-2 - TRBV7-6 TGTGCCAGCAGCTTAGCAGCAGGCTATAACTATGGCTACACCTTC CASSLAAGYNYGYTF
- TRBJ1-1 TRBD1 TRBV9 TGTGCCAGCAGCGTTCGAACAGGGGGCACTGAAGCTTTCTTT CASSVRTGGTEAFF
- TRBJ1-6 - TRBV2 TGTGCCGGCAGGGAACTCGACTATAATTCACCCCTCCACTTT CAGRELDYNSPLHF
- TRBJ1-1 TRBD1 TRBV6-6 TGTGCCAGCAGAAACAGGGGGCAGACTGAAGCTTTCTTT CASRNRGQTEAFF
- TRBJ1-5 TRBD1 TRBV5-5 TGTGCCAGCAGCTTGGGACAGGGTTTATCGCCCCAGCATTTT CASSLGQGLSPQHF
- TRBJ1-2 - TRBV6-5 TGTGCCAGCAGTTACGTGGGAAGAGGGAACTATGGCTACACCTTC CASSYVGRGNYGYTF
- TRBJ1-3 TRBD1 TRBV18 TGTGCCAGCTCCGGGACAGCTGGAAACACCATATATTTT CASSGTAGNTIYF
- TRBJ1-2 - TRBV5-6 TGTGCCAGCAGCGGTCTTTGGGGGCCCCTTGATGGCTACACCTTC CASSGLWGPLDGYTF
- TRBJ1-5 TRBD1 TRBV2 TGTGCCGGATCCGGGACAGGGAATCAGCCCCAGCATTTT CAGSGTGNQPQHF
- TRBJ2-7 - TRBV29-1 TGCAGCGTTGAAGATGGGAGCGTGCAGTACTTC CSVEDGSVQYF
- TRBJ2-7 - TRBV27 TGTGCCAGCAGTTTAGGGGTAGCTAACGAGCAGTACTTC CASSLGVANEQYF
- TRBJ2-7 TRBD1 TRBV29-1 TGCAGCGTGGTGGGGACAGGGACCGGGAACGAGCAGTACTTC CSVVGTGTGNEQYF
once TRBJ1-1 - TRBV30 TGTGCCTGGAGTACCTTAACGGTTTTCACTGAAGCTTTCTTT CAWSTLTVFTEAFF
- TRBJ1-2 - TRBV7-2 TGTGCCAGCAGCTCACCATGGGGGGATGGCTACACCTTC CASSSPWGDGYTF
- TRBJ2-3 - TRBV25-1 TGTGCCAGCAGTGAGATGGGGGGAGCTACAGATACGCAGTATTTT CASSEMGGATDTQYF
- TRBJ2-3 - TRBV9 TGTGCCAGCAGCTCCACAGATACGCAGTATTTT CASSSTDTQYF
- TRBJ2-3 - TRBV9 TGTGCCAGCAGCGTAGGGGGACCGAGCACAGATACGCAGTATTTT CASSVGGPSTDTQYF
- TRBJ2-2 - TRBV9 TGTGCCAGCAGCTCAGGGAGCGGACACGGCGCCGGGGAGCTGTTTTTT CASSSGSGHGAGELFF
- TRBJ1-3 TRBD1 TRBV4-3 TGCGCCAGCAGCCAAACGACAGGGGTTGGAAACACCATATATTTT CASSQTTGVGNTIYF
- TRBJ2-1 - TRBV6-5 TGTGCCAGCAGTTACTCGAGGGGGAGCTCCTACAATGAGCAGTTCTTC CASSYSRGSSYNEQFF
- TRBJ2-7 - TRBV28 TGTGCCAGCAGGGACTCCTACGAGCAGTACTTC CASRDSYEQYF
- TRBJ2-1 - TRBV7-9 TGTGCCAGCAGCTCCATACAGGCTCCTGAGCAGTTCTTC CASSSIQAPEQFF
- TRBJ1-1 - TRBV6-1 TGTGCCAGCAGTGCGTCCCGAAACACTGAAGCTTTCTTT CASSASRNTEAFF
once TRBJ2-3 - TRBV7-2 TGTGCCAGCAGCTTCACAGATACGCAGTATTTT CASSFTDTQYF
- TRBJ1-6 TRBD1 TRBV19 TGTGCCAGTAAAACAGGGGGCTTATATAATTCACCCCTCCACTTT CASKTGGLYNSPLHF
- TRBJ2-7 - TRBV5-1 TGCGCCAGCAGCGGGGGCGGGGCTTCGGGCGAGCAGTACTTC CASSGGGASGEQYF
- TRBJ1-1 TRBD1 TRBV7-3 TGTGCCAGCTCCCCCAGGGGGGGAAATACTGAAGCTTTCTTT CASSPRGGNTEAFF
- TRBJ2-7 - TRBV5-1 TGCGCCAGCAGCTCCCGGGACAACTACGAGCAGTACTTC CASSSRDNYEQYF
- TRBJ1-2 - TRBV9 TGTGCCAGCAGCGTACCCAGAGTGGGCCGGGACTATGGCTACACCTTC CASSVPRVGRDYGYTF
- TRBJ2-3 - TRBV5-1 TGCGCCACCAGGGGCGCGAGCACAGATACGCAGTATTTT CATRGASTDTQYF
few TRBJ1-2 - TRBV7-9 TGTGCCAGCAGTTTCACCGGAGAGGGCAATGGCTACACCTTC CASSFTGEGNGYTF
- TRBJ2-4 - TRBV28 TGTGCCAGCAGTTTGGACGGAACAGCCAAAAACATTCAGTACTTC CASSLDGTAKNIQYF